The 25 T cell receptor beta chains below were found in one sample sequenced in a study of T cell responses to AZD1222 COVID-19 vaccine. The table came from immunoSEQ multiplex PCR; TCRdb's copy has only in-frame clones and leaves some out. The data contain around 78,000 clones, around four fifths of them singletons. Sequencing was performed on peripheral blood, taken on day 0 of AZD1222 vaccination. These TCRs come from an adult in good health.

This chain links TRBV7-8 with TRBJ2-1; D might be TRBD2 (5 bases). The germline gives CDR1 SGHVS, CDR2 FQNEAQ. The V end was cut by 2 bases, the J end by 8 bases, with 19 bases between. The CDR3 loop spans 16 amino acids. CDR3 residues: CASSLPRDLGLHEQFF. CDR3 sequence (DNA): TGTGCCAGCAGCTTACCCCGGGATCTAGGGTTACATGAGCAGTTCTTC.

This chain joins TRBV6-2 or TRBV6-3 and TRBJ1-6, with TRBD1 matching 9 bases. This CDR3 is built from 15 residues. CDR1 is MNHEY, CDR2 SVGEGT, per germline. J was trimmed by 7 bases and V by 2 bases; bases with no gene match: 3. In DNA, the CDR3 is TGTGCCAGCAGTTACCCGACAGGGGGGAATTCACCCCTCCACTTT. Protein: CASSYPTGGNSPLHF.

This clone was picked up one time. The chain has TRBV7-2 and TRBJ1-2; 8 bases map to TRBD1. This CDR3 comprises 15 residues. Trimming at V came to 4 bases and at J to 3 bases, leaving 7 bases not matched to a gene. The germline gives CDR1 SGHTA, CDR2 FQGNSA. Here the CDR3 DNA reads TGTGCCAGCAGCTCACCAGGACAGGGCTACTATGGCTACACCTTC. Translated: CASSSPGQGYYGYTF.

The chain combines TRBV7-6 with TRBJ1-1; D possibly corresponds to TRBD1 (6 bases). This CDR3 is built from 17 residues. V gave up 4 bases and J gave up 1 base, with 19 bases separating them. The germline V gene has CDR1 SGHVS and CDR2 FNYEAQ. The CDR3 reads CASSYSRTEGGNTEAFF. In DNA form, the CDR3 reads TGTGCCAGCAGCTATAGCCGGACAGAAGGGGGGAACACTGAAGCTTTCTTT.

The chain employs TRBV12-3 or TRBV12-4 and TRBJ2-5, with D possibly TRBD2 on 5 matching bases. The length of the CDR3 is 12 residues. V lost 2 bases, J lost 5 bases, and 6 bases lay in between. This chain's CDR3 is CASSLRGETQYF. In nucleotides, the CDR3 is TGTGCCAGCAGTTTAAGAGGGGAGACCCAGTACTTC.

This clone was seen only a few times. CDR3 in DNA: TGTGCCAGCAGTCTGGATAGCGGGGGGACCTACGAGCAGTACTTC. This translates into CASSLDSGGTYEQYF. The J gene is TRBJ2-7, the V gene TRBV5-4; the match to TRBD2 covers 10 bases. V shed 5 bases, J shed 2 bases, and the junction held 7 bases outside the gene matches. The germline V gene has CDR1 SGHNT and CDR2 YYREEE (reference sequence). The CDR3 has 15 amino acids. The full variable domain, its missing parts supplied by reference TRBV5-4 and TRBJ2-7, is ETGVTQSPTHLIKTRGQQVTLRCSSQSGHNTVSWYQQALGQGPQFIFQYYREEENGRGNFPPRFSGLQFPNYSSELNVNALELDDSALYLCASSLDSGGTYEQYFGPGTRLTVT.

This clone was observed a handful of times. The chain carries TRBV7-9 and TRBJ1-1; D is perhaps TRBD1 (5 bases). The CDR3 is 14 residues long. Trimming cost V 2 bases and J 3 bases, with 10 bases left between them. Germline V gene lookup returns CDR1 SEHNR and CDR2 FQNEAQ (reference sequence). CDR3 region: CASSLTARDTEAFF. For the CDR3, the DNA is TGTGCCAGCAGCTTAACCGCCAGGGACACTGAAGCTTTCTTT.

The chain carries TRBV7-2 and TRBJ2-7; D is unclear. Per the germline V gene, CDR1 is SGHTA and CDR2 is FQGNSA. The CDR3 length is 13 residues. Trimming removed 5 bases from V and 5 bases from J, with 13 bases in between. Written as DNA, the CDR3 is TGTGCCAGCAGCCACCCGTGGCGCAACGAGCAGTACTTC. Its translation is CASSHPWRNEQYF. Full variable domain (missing parts from reference TRBV7-2 and TRBJ2-7): GAGVSQSPSNKVTEKGKDVELRCDPISGHTALYWYRQSLGQGLEFLIYFQGNSAPDKSGLPSDRFSAERTGGSVSTLTIQRTQQEDSAVYLCASSHPWRNEQYFGPGTRLTVT.

This chain joins TRBV4-1 and TRBJ2-7, with 8 bases aligning to TRBD1. The CDR3 loop spans 13 amino acids. V shed 6 bases and J 5 bases; nucleotides not matched to a gene: 6. Germline V lookup: CDR1 MGHRA, CDR2 YSYEKL. The CDR3 DNA is TGCGCCAGCAGTCCGACAGGGGAAGACGAGCAGTACTTC. Encoded protein: CASSPTGEDEQYF.

The chain carries TRBV30 and TRBJ1-3; a weak D match, TRBD1 (6 bases). Germline CDR1 GTSNPN, CDR2 SVGIG (reference sequence). CDR3 length: 13 residues. The ends were cut back, 2 bases at V and 7 bases at J, with 12 bases in the middle. Here the CDR3 reads CAWSSSGANTIYF. CDR3 DNA sequence: TGTGCCTGGAGTTCGTCAGGGGCGAACACCATATATTTT.

The chain carries TRBV30 and TRBJ2-1; no clear D. The CDR3 extends over 13 amino acids. V was clipped by 0 bases and J by 8 bases, with 11 bases between them. Germline loops: CDR1 GTSNPN, CDR2 SVGIG (reference sequence). CDR3 sequence (DNA): TGTGCCTGGAGTGTACGACTGAGGCATGAGCAGTTCTTC. It encodes CAWSVRLRHEQFF.

The J gene is TRBJ1-1, the V gene TRBV5-1; 10 nucleotides align to TRBD1. The CDR3 covers 16 residues. Germline-derived CDR1 and CDR2 are SGHRS and YFSETQ. V was pared by 3 bases and J by 6 bases, with 11 bases of the junction left unmatched. CDR3 protein: CASSYSAGQGGPEAFF. CDR3 DNA: TGCGCCAGCAGCTACTCAGCCGGACAGGGGGGGCCTGAAGCTTTCTTT.

V usage is TRBV7-2 and J usage is TRBJ2-7, with no clear D. V gave up 1 base and J gave up 0 bases, with 7 bases separating them. The CDR3 sequence is 14 residues long. Germline loops: CDR1 SGHTA, CDR2 FQGNSA. The CDR3 sequence is CASSLGGNSYEQYF. DNA of the CDR3: TGTGCCAGCAGCTTAGGGGGAAACTCCTACGAGCAGTACTTC.

The genes are TRBV19 and TRBJ2-2; TRBD1 matches at 7 bases. CDR3 length: 14 amino acids. Germline V gives CDR1 LNHDA, CDR2 SQIVND (reference sequence). The trim removed 5 bases at V and 5 bases at J, leaving 5 bases unmatched. The CDR3 loop reads CASSYRGKTGELFF. DNA for the CDR3: TGTGCCAGTAGTTACAGGGGAAAGACCGGGGAGCTGTTTTTT.

The chain recombines TRBV30 with TRBJ2-5; 8 bases agree with TRBD1. The V gene end was trimmed by 4 bases and the J gene end by 2 bases; junction bases not matched to a gene: 9. Germline V gene data show CDR1 as GTSNPN and CDR2 as SVGIG (reference sequence). CDR3 length: 15 amino acids. The DNA for the CDR3 is TGTGCCTGGACTACCGGACAGGGCCCTCAAGAGACCCAGTACTTC. It is translated as CAWTTGQGPQETQYF.

This sequence joins TRBV11-2 and TRBJ2-1; D perhaps matches TRBD1 (5 bases). Germline assignment: CDR1 SGHAT and CDR2 FQNNGV. V was clipped by 0 bases and J by 0 bases, with 15 bases between them. The CDR3 runs 18 residues. Written as DNA, the CDR3 is TGTGCCAGCAGCTTAGATGATTTGGACATAGGCTCCTACAATGAGCAGTTCTTC. As protein: CASSLDDLDIGSYNEQFF.

The sample holds one count of this clone. V usage is TRBV5-1 and J usage is TRBJ2-5; D perhaps matches TRBD2 (6 bases). This CDR3 contains 13 residues. V gave up 0 bases and J gave up 5 bases, with 8 bases separating them. Germline V gene data show CDR1 as SGHRS and CDR2 as YFSETQ. The CDR3 is CASSLEGRETQYF. The CDR3 DNA follows: TGCGCCAGCAGCTTGGAAGGGAGGGAGACCCAGTACTTC.

This clone was seen only once. The chain has TRBV15 and TRBJ2-1, with a weak D call TRBD2 (6 bases). There are 18 residues in the CDR3. Germline loops: CDR1 LNHNV, CDR2 YYDKDF (reference sequence). Trimming took 1 base from V and 7 from J, leaving 23 bases between them. CDR3 coding DNA: TGTGCCACCAGCAGAGTCCCCTTGCGGGGCTTGTTGGGGAATGAGCAGTTCTTC. Amino acid sequence: CATSRVPLRGLLGNEQFF.

CDR3 in amino acids: CASTGAGTYEQYF. CDR3 DNA sequence: TGTGCCAGCACCGGGGCAGGGACCTACGAGCAGTACTTC. This chain links TRBV6-4 with TRBJ2-7; the D gene could be TRBD1 or TRBD2 (5 bases each). The CDR3 covers 13 residues. Germline loops: CDR1 MRHNA, CDR2 SNTAGT. The V end was cut by 7 bases, the J end by 2 bases, with 12 bases between.

This clone has just a few counts. J is TRBJ2-1 and V is TRBV7-2; 11 bases agree with TRBD2. Germline V lookup: CDR1 SGHTA, CDR2 FQGNSA. The CDR3 runs to 17 residues. J was trimmed by 7 bases and V by 5 bases; bases with no gene match: 13. In DNA form, the CDR3 reads TGTGCCAGCAGCACCCGGGGTAGCGGGGGGGCTAGGAATGAGCAGTTCTTC. Protein: CASSTRGSGGARNEQFF.

Only one count was recorded for this clone. The chain employs TRBV5-1 and TRBJ2-1, with TRBD2 matching over 10 bases. The CDR3 is 14 residues long. Per germline, CDR1 SGHRS and CDR2 YFSETQ. Losses at the gene ends were 4 bases for V and 13 bases for J; bases not matched to a gene: 11. This CDR3 is CASSPGLAGELQFF. CDR3 DNA: TGCGCCAGCAGCCCCGGTCTAGCGGGGGAGTTACAGTTCTTC.

In its sample, this clone was seen a few times. The chain is built from TRBV15 and TRBJ1-4, with 10 bases matching TRBD1. Germline CDR1 is LNHNV and CDR2 is YYDKDF (reference sequence). The CDR3 contains 19 residues. V lost 6 bases, J lost 0 bases, and 13 bases stayed unmatched. The CDR3 is CATSTRGWDRGATNEKLFF. The DNA for the CDR3 is TGTGCCACCAGTACCAGAGGTTGGGACAGGGGTGCAACTAATGAAAAACTGTTTTTT.

This clone was counted once. This chain links TRBV23-1 with TRBJ2-3; 10 nucleotides match TRBD1. TRBV23-1 is classed as an ORF, of uncertain function. After removal of 2 bases from V and 3 bases from J, the junction contained 5 bases not matched to a gene. This CDR3 comprises 16 residues. The CDR3 reads CASSQDDRGRTDTQYF. The DNA of the CDR3 is TGCGCCAGCAGTCAAGATGACAGGGGGCGGACAGATACGCAGTATTTT.

The chain links TRBV5-4 to TRBJ2-5; 8 bases agree with TRBD2. The CDR3 extends over 14 amino acids. Germline CDR1 is SGHNT and CDR2 is YYREEE (reference sequence). V shed 3 bases, J shed 5 bases, and the junction held 6 bases outside the gene matches. CDR3 in amino acids: CASSSGTRWETQYF. The DNA of the CDR3 is TGTGCCAGCAGCTCCGGGACTAGATGGGAGACCCAGTACTTC.

The chain couples TRBV4-1 to TRBJ2-5; D perhaps matches TRBD1 (5 bases). The ends were cut back, 1 base at V and 4 bases at J, with 10 bases in the middle. The germline gives CDR1 MGHRA, CDR2 YSYEKL. The CDR3 sequence is 14 residues long. Written as DNA, the CDR3 is TGCGCCAGCAGCCAAGGTGGGGCAGGAGAGACCCAGTACTTC. Its translation: CASSQGGAGETQYF.